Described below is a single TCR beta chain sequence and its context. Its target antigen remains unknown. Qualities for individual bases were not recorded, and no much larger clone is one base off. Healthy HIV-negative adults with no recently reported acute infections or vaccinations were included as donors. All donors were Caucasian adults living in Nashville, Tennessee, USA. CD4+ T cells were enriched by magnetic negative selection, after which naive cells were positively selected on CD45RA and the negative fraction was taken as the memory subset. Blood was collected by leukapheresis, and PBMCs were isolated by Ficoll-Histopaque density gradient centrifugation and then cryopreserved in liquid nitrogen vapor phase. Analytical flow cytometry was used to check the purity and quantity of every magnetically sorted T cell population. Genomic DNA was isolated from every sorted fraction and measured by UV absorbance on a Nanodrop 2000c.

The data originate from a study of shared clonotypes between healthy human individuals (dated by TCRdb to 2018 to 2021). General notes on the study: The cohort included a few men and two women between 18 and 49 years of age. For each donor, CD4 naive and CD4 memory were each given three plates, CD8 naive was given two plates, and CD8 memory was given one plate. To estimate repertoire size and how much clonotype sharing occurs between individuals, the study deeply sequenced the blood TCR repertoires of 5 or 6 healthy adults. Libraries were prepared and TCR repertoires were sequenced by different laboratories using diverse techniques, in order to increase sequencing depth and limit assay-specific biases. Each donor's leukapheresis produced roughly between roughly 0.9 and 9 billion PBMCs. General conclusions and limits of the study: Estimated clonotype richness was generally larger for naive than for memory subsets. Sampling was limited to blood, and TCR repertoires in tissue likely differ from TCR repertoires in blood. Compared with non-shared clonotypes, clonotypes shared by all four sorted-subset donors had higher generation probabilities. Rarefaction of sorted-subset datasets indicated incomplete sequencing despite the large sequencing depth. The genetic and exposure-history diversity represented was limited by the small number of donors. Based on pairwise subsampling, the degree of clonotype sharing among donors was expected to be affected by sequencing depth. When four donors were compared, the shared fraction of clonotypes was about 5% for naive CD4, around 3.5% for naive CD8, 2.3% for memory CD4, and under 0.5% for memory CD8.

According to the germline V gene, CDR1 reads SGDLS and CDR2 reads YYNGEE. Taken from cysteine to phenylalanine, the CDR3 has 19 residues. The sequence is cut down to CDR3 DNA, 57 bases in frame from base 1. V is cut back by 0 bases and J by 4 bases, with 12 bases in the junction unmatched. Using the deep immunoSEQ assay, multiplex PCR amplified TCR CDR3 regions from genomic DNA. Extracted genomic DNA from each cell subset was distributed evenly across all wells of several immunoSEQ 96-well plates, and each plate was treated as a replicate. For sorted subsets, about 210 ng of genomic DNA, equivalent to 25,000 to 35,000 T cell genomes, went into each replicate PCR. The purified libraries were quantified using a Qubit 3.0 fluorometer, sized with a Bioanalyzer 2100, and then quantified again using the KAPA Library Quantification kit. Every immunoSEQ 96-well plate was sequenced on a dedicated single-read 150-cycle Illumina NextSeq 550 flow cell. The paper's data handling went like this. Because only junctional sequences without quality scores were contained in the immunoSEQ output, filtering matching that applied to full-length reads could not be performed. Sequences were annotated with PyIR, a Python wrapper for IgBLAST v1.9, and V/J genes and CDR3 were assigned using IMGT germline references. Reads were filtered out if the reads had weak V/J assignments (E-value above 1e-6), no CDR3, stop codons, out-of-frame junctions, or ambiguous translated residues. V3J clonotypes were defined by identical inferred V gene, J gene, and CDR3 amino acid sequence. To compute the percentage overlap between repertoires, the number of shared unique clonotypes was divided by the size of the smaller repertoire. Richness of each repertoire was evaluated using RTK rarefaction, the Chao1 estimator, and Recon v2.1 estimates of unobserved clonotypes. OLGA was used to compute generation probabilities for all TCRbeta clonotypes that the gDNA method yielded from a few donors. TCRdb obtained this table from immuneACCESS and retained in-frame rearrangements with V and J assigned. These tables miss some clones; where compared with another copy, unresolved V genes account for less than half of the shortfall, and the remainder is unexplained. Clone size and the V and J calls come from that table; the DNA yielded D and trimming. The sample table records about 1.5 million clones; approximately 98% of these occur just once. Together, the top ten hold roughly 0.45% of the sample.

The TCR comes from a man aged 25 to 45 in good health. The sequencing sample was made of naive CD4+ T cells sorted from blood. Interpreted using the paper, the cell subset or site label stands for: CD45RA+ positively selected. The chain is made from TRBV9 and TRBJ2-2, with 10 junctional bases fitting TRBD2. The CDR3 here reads CASSVATGTSASGTGELFF. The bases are TGTGCCAGCAGCGTAGCTACAGGGACTAGCGCCTCGGGCACCGGGGAGCTGTTTTTT.